This T cell receptor (beta chain) came from a study of preoperative IRX-2 immunotherapy in early breast cancer. Sample treatment: preoperative locoregional IRX-2 cytokine immunotherapy. This phase Ib study tested locoregional IRX-2 cytokine immunotherapy given before surgery. This CDR3 contains 16 residues. CDR1 and CDR2 (germline): SGHNT, YENEEA. V lost 5 bases, J lost 7 bases, and 10 bases stayed unmatched. Sequencing was performed with immunoSEQ multiplex PCR; in TCRdb, only in-frame clones are kept and a portion is missing. The sample includes roughly 42,000 clones, roughly 77% of them seen just once.

The TCR originated in a human donor with breast cancer. The chain uses TRBV11-3 and TRBJ2-2, with 10 bases fitting TRBD1. The sample in question was tumor tissue, obtained after IRX-2 immunotherapy. CDR3 sequence reads: CASSKTGGNSGGELFF. The CDR3 region has the DNA TGTGCCAGCAGCAAGACAGGGGGCAATTCGGGCGGGGAGCTGTTTTTT. The entire variable domain, with the rest obtained from reference TRBV11-3 and TRBJ2-2, is as follows: EAGVVQSPRYKIIEKKQPVAFWCNPISGHNTLYWYLQNLGQGPELLIRYENEEAVDDSQLPKDRFSAERLKGVDSTLKIQPAELGDSAVYLCASSKTGGNSGGELFFGEGSRLTVL.